The source of this T cell receptor gamma chain is a study of human gamma delta and Vdelta1 T cells (dated by TCRdb to about 2018). Broadly, across the study: The study examined Delta One T cells, which are Vd1+ gamma-delta T cells, as cytotoxic effectors against acute myeloid leukemia. Overall study results and their limits: Delta One T cells were reported as polyclonal and as showing broad cytotoxic targeting of acute myeloid leukemia.

Comments on this clone: Its recognized antigen is unknown. It may be a read error: a sequence one base away is much more abundant.

Spanning cysteine to phenylalanine, the CDR3 consists of 13 amino acids. Kept here is only the CDR3 DNA, which spans 39 bases and is read in frame from base 1. Trimming accounts for 3 bases at V and 0 bases at J, while the number of junction bases matched to no gene is 2. From the germline V gene, CDR1 is VENAVY and CDR2 is YDSYNSRV. The library was obtained by PCR. Instrument used: Illumina MiSeq. Identical DNA sequences were merged into single rows after TCRdb reprocessed the public reads with CATT. The sample table lists several thousand gamma-chain clones, around 45% of them with a count of one. About 2.5% of the sample rests with the top ten.

The sample was Vdelta1 gamma-delta T cells from blood grown in culture (DOT cells). Read against the paper, the sample's cell subset or site label means: Delta One T cells, in vitro expanded/differentiated Vd1+ gamma-delta T cells. In this chain, TRGV8 is recombined with TRGJ1 or TRGJ2. This clonotype was obtained from a human donor in good health. The DNA reads as follows: TGTGCCACCTGGGATCAGAATTATTATAAGAAACTCTTT. It encodes CATWDQNYYKKLF.